Listed below are T cell receptor beta chains from one sample, sequenced in a study of blood T cell repertoires in COVID-19. Produced via immunoSEQ multiplex PCR; TCRdb's table is partial and in-frame only. Of some 130,000 clones listed, around 80% are singletons. The sample consisted of PBMCs or T cells enriched from blood (not recorded which). The receptors stem from a man aged 35-49 years with acute COVID-19. Each CDR3 is given with its conserved first and last residue. The order of the fields is clone size, J gene, V gene, D gene, CDR3 DNA, CDR3 protein. The D gene is left open where the match is weak. Expanded clones are given a class, and other clones once, few, many or no size at all.

size: once
J: TRBJ1-5
V: TRBV11-2
D: TRBD1
DNA: TGTGCCAGCAGCCCGAGACAGGGGGAAGATCAGCCCCAGCATTTT
CDR3: CASSPRQGEDQPQHF

size: NA
J: TRBJ2-1
V: TRBV11-2
D: TRBD2
DNA: TGTGCCAGCAGCTTAACGAAGAGGGCGGGAGACTATGAGCAGTTCTTC
CDR3: CASSLTKRAGDYEQFF

size: once
J: TRBJ2-3
V: TRBV2
D: NA
DNA: TGTGCCAGCAAGGGAGAGCGGGTCCTCACAGATACGCAGTATTTT
CDR3: CASKGERVLTDTQYF

size: NA
J: TRBJ1-2
V: TRBV18
D: NA
DNA: TGTGCCAGCTCACCGCTCGAGGGTGTTAACTATGGCTACACCTTC
CDR3: CASSPLEGVNYGYTF

size: NA
J: TRBJ1-5
V: TRBV6-5
D: NA
DNA: TGTGCCAGCAGCGCAGGGAATACGCAGCCCCAGCATTTT
CDR3: CASSAGNTQPQHF

size: NA
J: TRBJ2-1
V: TRBV7-7
D: TRBD2
DNA: TGTGCTAGCAGCTTAGTAGCGGGACCCTACAATGAGCAGTTCTTC
CDR3: CASSLVAGPYNEQFF

size: NA
J: TRBJ1-5
V: TRBV2
D: NA
DNA: TGTGCCAGCAGTGTAGGCAATCAGCCCCAGCATTTT
CDR3: CASSVGNQPQHF

size: few
J: TRBJ2-7
V: TRBV10-2
D: TRBD1
DNA: TGCGCCAGCAATTACAATCCGGGACAGGGGGCGGGGGAGCAGTACTTC
CDR3: CASNYNPGQGAGEQYF

size: NA
J: TRBJ1-3
V: TRBV5-1
D: NA
DNA: TGCGCCAGCAGCTTGTCCAGGACTTCTGGAAACACCATATATTTT
CDR3: CASSLSRTSGNTIYF

size: NA
J: TRBJ2-7
V: TRBV28
D: NA
DNA: TGTGCCAGCAGTTTATTCTTCGGGAGTGGGTCCTACGAGCAGTACTTC
CDR3: CASSLFFGSGSYEQYF

size: NA
J: TRBJ2-2
V: TRBV7-2
D: NA
DNA: TGTGCCAGCAGCTTAGATACATCGAACACCGGGGAGCTGTTTTTT
CDR3: CASSLDTSNTGELFF

size: NA
J: TRBJ2-1
V: TRBV5-1
D: TRBD2
DNA: TGCGCCAGCAGCTTGGGGCGGGGGGATTCCTACAATGAGCAGTTCTTC
CDR3: CASSLGRGDSYNEQFF